This paragraph reports one TCR beta chain. The antigen is unknown. The sample belongs to a study of T cells in localized non-small cell lung cancer. Study results and limitations: There was higher T cell clonality in uninvolved adjacent lung than in tumor, and it was highest there. The appearance of a median roughly 58 of the top 100 tumor clones was seen in adjacent lung.

V was clipped by 3 bases and J by 2 bases, with 14 bases between them. The length of the CDR3 is 15 residues. Germline loops: CDR1 SGHNT, CDR2 YYREEE (reference sequence). Clones were sequenced by immunoSEQ multiplex PCR, and TCRdb holds only the in-frame ones, with some missing. This table has tens of thousands of clones, over 80% appearing once. V usage is TRBV5-4 and J usage is TRBJ1-2; D unresolved. Sample: peripheral blood mononuclear cells, taken before any cancer treatment. The origin of this receptor is a man aged 35 to 69 with stage III lung adenocarcinoma. The CDR3 protein is CASSWLAGKNYGYTF. CDR3 coding DNA: TGTGCCAGCAGCTGGCTAGCGGGGAAGAACTATGGCTACACCTTC.